Listed below are T cell receptor beta chains from one sample, sequenced in a study of T cells in Graves' hyperthyroidism and ophthalmopathy. TCRdb reprocessed the multiplex PCR reads via MiXCR and lists one record per CDR3 protein. The sample carries hundreds of thousands of distinct CDR3 sequences, 12% to 15% recorded once. Sequenced: blood. The receptor source for this set is a woman aged 18-30 years with Graves' hyperthyroidism. The CDR3 runs from the conserved cysteine through the conserved F or W. The D gene is left open where the match is weak. Not all rows give a size; the values are once, few, many and, for expanded clones, a class.

.	TRBV6-2/TRBV6-3	.	TRBJ1-5	CASSEYGIQPPQHF	TGTGCCAGCAGTGAATATGGGATACAACCGCCCCAGCATTTT
many	TRBV30	.	TRBJ2-7	CAWSKWEGAYEQYF	TGTGCCTGGAGTAAGTGGGAGGGGGCCTACGAGCAGTACTTC
.	TRBV20-1	.	TRBJ2-5	CSAREGAVGETQYF	TGCAGTGCTAGAGAGGGAGCTGTAGGAGAGACCCAGTACTTC
many	TRBV7-9	.	TRBJ2-5	CASSLKSRETQYF	TGTGCCAGCAGCTTAAAATCGAGGGAGACCCAGTACTTC
few	TRBV12-3/TRBV12-4	TRBD2	TRBJ2-1	CASSLGSGRLNNEQFF	TGTGCCAGCAGTTTGGGTAGCGGGAGGTTAAACAATGAGCAGTTCTTC
.	TRBV5-1	TRBD1	TRBJ2-5	CASSFSRDRPGAQYF	TGCGCCAGCAGCTTTTCCCGGGACAGGCCGGGAGCCCAGTACTTC
many	TRBV4-1	TRBD2	TRBJ2-1	CASSRGLAGNSYNEQFF	TGCGCCAGCAGCCGGGGACTAGCGGGCAACTCCTACAATGAGCAGTTCTTC
many	TRBV20-1	TRBD2	TRBJ2-2	CSAMGLAGDKMVAGELFF	TGCAGTGCTATGGGACTAGCGGGAGATAAAATGGTGGCCGGGGAGCTGTTTTTT
few	TRBV29-1	.	TRBJ2-1	CSVEDHEQTKYNEQFF	TGCAGCGTTGAAGATCACGAGCAGACAAAATATAATGAGCAGTTCTTC
many	TRBV3-1	.	TRBJ2-3	CASSPRRDTDTQYF	TGTGCCAGCAGCCCCCGACGGGACACAGATACGCAGTATTTT
many	TRBV7-2	.	TRBJ1-1	CASSQSRTNTEAFF	TGTGCCAGCAGCCAGTCCAGGACGAACACTGAAGCTTTCTTT
many	TRBV12-3/TRBV12-4	.	TRBJ1-1	CASSLKPGPLNTEAFF	TGTGCCAGCAGTTTAAAGCCTGGACCGTTGAACACTGAAGCTTTCTTT
many	TRBV5-1	.	TRBJ2-7	CASSFGGRGYYEQYF	TGCGCCAGCAGCTTCGGGGGCAGAGGATACTACGAGCAGTACTTC
few	TRBV7-8	.	TRBJ1-5	CASSDGGLMNQPQHF	TGTGCCAGCAGCGATGGGGGACTGATGAATCAGCCCCAGCATTTT
many	TRBV12-3/TRBV12-4	.	TRBJ2-1	CASSFWGKQFF	TGTGCCAGCAGTTTTTGGGGGAAGCAGTTCTTC
.	TRBV5-4	.	TRBJ2-7	CASSLVGGGTPYEQYF	TGTGCCAGCAGCTTGGTTGGGGGCGGGACCCCGTACGAGCAGTACTTC
.	TRBV7-9	.	TRBJ1-1	CASSPQGRGAFF	TGTGCCAGCAGCCCACAGGGTCGGGGAGCTTTCTTT
few	TRBV12-5	TRBD2	TRBJ2-1	CASGLVSGSLNEQFF	TGTGCTAGTGGTTTGGTAAGCGGGAGTCTGAATGAGCAGTTCTTC
.	TRBV6-2/TRBV6-3	TRBD2	TRBJ2-2	CASRTAGVGTGELFF	TGTGCCAGCAGAACAGCGGGAGTGGGCACCGGGGAGCTGTTTTTT
many	TRBV30	.	TRBJ1-1	CAWSDSLNTEAFF	TGTGCCTGGAGTGACAGTTTGAACACTGAAGCTTTCTTT
.	TRBV30	TRBD1	TRBJ1-5	CAWSGKDRAFGNQPQHF	TGTGCCTGGAGTGGAAAGGACAGGGCTTTCGGCAATCAGCCCCAGCATTTT
.	TRBV5-1	.	TRBJ2-3	CAIPGSLNHHTQYF	TGCGCCATCCCCGGGAGCCTGAATCATCACACGCAGTATTTT
many	TRBV28	TRBD2	TRBJ2-1	CASSPSSRDYSYNEQFF	TGTGCCAGCAGCCCATCGTCTCGGGACTACTCCTACAATGAGCAGTTCTTC
few	TRBV11-2	.	TRBJ2-1	CASSLGLGANYNEQFF	TGTGCCAGCAGCTTAGGTCTGGGGGCGAACTACAATGAGCAGTTCTTC
few	TRBV7-2	.	TRBJ1-6	CASRRGWGNSPLHF	TGTGCCAGCAGGAGGGGGTGGGGTAATTCACCCCTCCACTTT
.	TRBV4-1	TRBD2	TRBJ2-1	CASSQDKGLAGQSSYNEQFF	TGCGCCAGCAGCCAAGATAAGGGACTAGCGGGTCAATCCTCCTACAATGAGCAGTTCTTC
many	TRBV7-8	.	TRBJ2-7	CASSAGQYF	TGTGCCAGCAGCGCAGGGCAGTACTTC
.	TRBV20-1	.	TRBJ2-5	CSARDPIQETQYF	TGCAGTGCTAGAGACCCAATCCAAGAGACCCAGTACTTC
.	TRBV7-9	.	TRBJ1-1	CASSLIGVEASF	TGTGCCAGCAGCTTAATAGGCGTTGAAGCTTCCTTT
.	TRBV6-1	TRBD1	TRBJ1-2	CASKWTGISGYTF	TGTGCCAGCAAGTGGACAGGGATTTCAGGCTACACCTTC
few	TRBV14	.	TRBJ2-6	CASSHPTAAGWGANVLTF	TGTGCCAGCAGCCACCCCACCGCCGCCGGGTGGGGGGCCAACGTCCTGACTTTC
.	TRBV18	TRBD1	TRBJ1-1	CASSPQGAANTEAFF	TGTGCCAGCTCACCACAGGGGGCGGCGAACACTGAAGCTTTCTTT
.	TRBV29-1	.	TRBJ2-1	CSVQGGHEQFF	TGCAGCGTTCAGGGTGGCCATGAGCAGTTCTTC
.	TRBV29-1	.	TRBJ1-4	CSGWTPTNEKLFF	TGCAGCGGGTGGACACCAACTAATGAAAAACTGTTTTTT
many	TRBV3-1	TRBD1	TRBJ2-1	CASSQRTGGWNEQFF	TGTGCCAGCAGCCAGCGGACAGGGGGCTGGAATGAGCAGTTCTTC
many	TRBV11-2	.	TRBJ1-3	CASSLERGRVTGNTIYF	TGTGCCAGCAGCTTAGAGCGGGGCAGGGTGACTGGAAACACCATATATTTT
few	TRBV6-1	TRBD1	TRBJ2-5	CASSYQGAWETQYF	TGTGCCAGCAGTTACCAGGGGGCGTGGGAGACCCAGTACTTC
many	TRBV6-1	.	TRBJ1-5	CASSVGQPNQPQHF	TGTGCCAGCAGTGTAGGACAGCCAAATCAGCCCCAGCATTTT
many	TRBV20-1	TRBD1	TRBJ1-1	CSAVQGAGAFF	TGCAGTGCTGTACAGGGGGCTGGGGCTTTCTTT
.	TRBV24-1	TRBD1	TRBJ2-7	CATSDGGQQGPYEQYF	TGTGCCACCAGTGATGGGGGACAGCAAGGCCCCTACGAGCAGTACTTC
many	TRBV27	TRBD2	TRBJ2-1	CASSSPQASGRAVADEQFF	TGTGCCAGCAGTTCTCCCCAGGCTAGCGGGAGGGCCGTGGCGGATGAGCAGTTCTTC
.	TRBV4-1	TRBD2	TRBJ2-5	CASSQYYGGRLQETQYF	TGCGCCAGCAGCCAATACTACGGCGGGAGGCTCCAAGAGACCCAGTACTTC
many	TRBV7-2	.	TRBJ2-1	CASSPHPDSYNEQFF	TGTGCCAGCAGCCCGCACCCGGACTCGTACAATGAGCAGTTCTTC
many	TRBV6-1	TRBD1	TRBJ2-7	CASSLTGVPYEQYF	TGTGCCAGCAGTTTAACAGGGGTTCCCTACGAGCAGTACTTC
many	TRBV29-1	TRBD2	TRBJ2-5	CSVEDLAGVQETQYF	TGCAGCGTTGAAGATCTAGCGGGAGTCCAAGAGACCCAGTACTTC
.	TRBV30	.	TRBJ2-7	CAWSPRRLSYEQYF	TGTGCCTGGAGTCCCCGACGGCTTTCCTACGAGCAGTACTTC
many	TRBV6-1	.	TRBJ2-3	CASSGVNTDTQYF	TGTGCCAGCAGTGGCGTAAACACAGATACGCAGTATTTT
few	TRBV12-3/TRBV12-4	.	TRBJ1-5	CASSFNGETPQHF	TGTGCCAGCAGTTTCAACGGCGAAACGCCCCAGCATTTT
few	TRBV20-1	.	TRBJ1-1	CSAFRTETEAFF	TGCAGTGCTTTCCGGACGGAGACTGAAGCTTTCTTT
.	TRBV6-2/TRBV6-3	.	TRBJ2-5	CASSPGGQRQETQYF	TGTGCCAGCAGTCCGGGGGGACAACGACAAGAGACCCAGTACTTC
many	TRBV7-9	TRBD1	TRBJ2-7	CASSQQGASEQYF	TGTGCCAGCAGCCAGCAGGGGGCTAGCGAGCAGTACTTC
few	TRBV18	TRBD1	TRBJ1-6	CASSRDRDSPLHF	TGTGCCAGCTCACGGGACAGGGATTCACCCCTCCACTTT
.	TRBV20-1	.	TRBJ2-7	CSTPFGDKPYEQYF	TGCAGTACTCCCTTCGGGGACAAGCCCTACGAGCAGTACTTC
many	TRBV10-3	.	TRBJ2-1	CAISEGDSPRGNEQFF	TGTGCCATCAGTGAGGGGGACTCACCACGGGGCAATGAGCAGTTCTTC
.	TRBV28	TRBD1	TRBJ2-2	CASTRWTGTGVSGELFF	TGTGCCAGCACCCGATGGACCGGGACAGGGGTTTCGGGGGAGCTGTTTTTT
many	TRBV30	TRBD2	TRBJ2-7	CAWSVLRTSGANLEQYF	TGTGCCTGGAGTGTACTTAGGACTAGCGGCGCTAACCTCGAGCAGTACTTC
many	TRBV30	.	TRBJ1-1	CAWSSQANTEAFF	TGTGCCTGGAGCTCACAGGCGAACACTGAAGCTTTCTTT